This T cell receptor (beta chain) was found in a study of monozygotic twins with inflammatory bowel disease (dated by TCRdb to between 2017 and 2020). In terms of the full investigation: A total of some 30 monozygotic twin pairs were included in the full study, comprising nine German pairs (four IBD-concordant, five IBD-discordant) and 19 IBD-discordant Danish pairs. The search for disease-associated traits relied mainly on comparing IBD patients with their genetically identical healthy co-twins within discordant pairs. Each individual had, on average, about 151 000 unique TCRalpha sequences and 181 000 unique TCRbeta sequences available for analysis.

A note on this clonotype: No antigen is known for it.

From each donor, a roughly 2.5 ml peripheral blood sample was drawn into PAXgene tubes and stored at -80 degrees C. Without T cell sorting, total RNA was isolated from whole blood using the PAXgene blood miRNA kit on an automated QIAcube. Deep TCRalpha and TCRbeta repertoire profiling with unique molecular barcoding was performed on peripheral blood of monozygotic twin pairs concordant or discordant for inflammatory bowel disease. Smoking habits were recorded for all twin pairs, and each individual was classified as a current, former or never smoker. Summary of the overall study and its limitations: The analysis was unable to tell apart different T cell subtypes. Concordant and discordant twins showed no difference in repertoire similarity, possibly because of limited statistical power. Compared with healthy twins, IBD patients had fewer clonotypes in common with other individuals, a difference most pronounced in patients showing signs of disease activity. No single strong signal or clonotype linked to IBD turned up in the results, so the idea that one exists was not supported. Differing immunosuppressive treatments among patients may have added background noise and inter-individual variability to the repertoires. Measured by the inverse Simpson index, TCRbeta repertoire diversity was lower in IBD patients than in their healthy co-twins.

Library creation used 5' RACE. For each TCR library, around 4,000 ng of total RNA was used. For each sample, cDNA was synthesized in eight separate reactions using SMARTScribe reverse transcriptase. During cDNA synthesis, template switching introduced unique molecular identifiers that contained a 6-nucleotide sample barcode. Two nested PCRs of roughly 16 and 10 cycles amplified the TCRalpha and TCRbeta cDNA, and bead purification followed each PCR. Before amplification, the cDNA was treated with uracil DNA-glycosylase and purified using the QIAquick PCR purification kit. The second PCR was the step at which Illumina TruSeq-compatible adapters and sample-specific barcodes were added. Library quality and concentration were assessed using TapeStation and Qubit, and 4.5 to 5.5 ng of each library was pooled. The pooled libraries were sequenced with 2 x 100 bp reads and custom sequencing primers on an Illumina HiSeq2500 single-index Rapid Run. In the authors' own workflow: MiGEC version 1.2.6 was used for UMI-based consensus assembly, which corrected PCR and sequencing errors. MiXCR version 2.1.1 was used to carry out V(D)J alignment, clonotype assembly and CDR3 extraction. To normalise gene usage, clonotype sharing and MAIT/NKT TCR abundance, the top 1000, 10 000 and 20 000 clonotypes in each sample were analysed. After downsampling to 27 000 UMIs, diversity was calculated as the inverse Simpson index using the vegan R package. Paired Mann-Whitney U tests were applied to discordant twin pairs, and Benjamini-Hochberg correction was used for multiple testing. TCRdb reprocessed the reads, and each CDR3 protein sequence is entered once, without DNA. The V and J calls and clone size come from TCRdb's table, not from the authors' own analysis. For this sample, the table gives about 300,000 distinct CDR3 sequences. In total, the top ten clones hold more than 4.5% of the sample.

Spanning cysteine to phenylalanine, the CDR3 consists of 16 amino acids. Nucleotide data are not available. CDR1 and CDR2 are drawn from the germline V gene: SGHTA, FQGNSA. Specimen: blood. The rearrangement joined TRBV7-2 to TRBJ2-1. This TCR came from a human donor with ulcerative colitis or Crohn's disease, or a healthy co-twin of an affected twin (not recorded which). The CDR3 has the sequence CASSAKQRSSYNEQFF. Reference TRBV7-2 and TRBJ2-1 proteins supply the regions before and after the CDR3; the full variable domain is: GAGVSQSPSNKVTEKGKDVELRCDPISGHTALYWYRQSLGQGLEFLIYFQGNSAPDKSGLPSDRFSAERTGGSVSTLTIQRTQQEDSAVYLCASSAKQRSSYNEQFFGPGTRLTVL.